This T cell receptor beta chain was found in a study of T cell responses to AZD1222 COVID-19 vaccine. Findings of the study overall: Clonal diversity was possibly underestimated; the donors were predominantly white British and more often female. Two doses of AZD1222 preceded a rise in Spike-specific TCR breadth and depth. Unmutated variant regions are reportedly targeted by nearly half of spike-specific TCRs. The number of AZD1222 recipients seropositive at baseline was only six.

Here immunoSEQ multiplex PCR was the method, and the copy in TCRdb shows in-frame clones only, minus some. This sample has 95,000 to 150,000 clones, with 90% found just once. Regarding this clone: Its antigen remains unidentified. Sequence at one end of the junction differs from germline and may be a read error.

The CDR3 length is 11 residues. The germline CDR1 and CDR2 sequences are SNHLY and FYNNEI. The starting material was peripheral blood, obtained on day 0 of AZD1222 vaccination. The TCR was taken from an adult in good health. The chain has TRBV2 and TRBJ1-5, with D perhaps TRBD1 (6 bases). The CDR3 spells CASSSGTRVDF. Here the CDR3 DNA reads TGTGCCAGCAGTTCCGGGACACGCGTCGATTTT.